The rows below give T cell receptor beta chains drawn from one sample of a study of beta chain features in type 1 diabetes. The table came from immunoSEQ multiplex PCR; TCRdb's copy has only in-frame clones and leaves some out. The profile shows hundreds of thousands of clones, around 15% of them singletons. Specimen: central memory CD4+ T cells from blood. These receptors originate from a young man in good health. CDR3s include the opening cysteine and the closing phenylalanine or tryptophan. The D gene is left open where the match is weak. Size is stated for part of the rows, as once, few or many counts, or as a class when the clone is expanded.

J: TRBJ1-1; D: NA; V: TRBV7-2; size: NA; DNA: TGTGCCAGCAGCCCCCGTCAGGCAGGCCAAGCTTTCTTT; CDR3: CASSPRQAGQAFF
J: TRBJ2-7; D: TRBD1; V: TRBV2; size: NA; DNA: TGTGCCAGCAGTGATCGGGACAGGAGACACGAGCAGTACTTC; CDR3: CASSDRDRRHEQYF
J: TRBJ2-7; D: TRBD2; V: TRBV5-1; size: many; DNA: TGCGCCAGCAGCACCAGCGGGGCCCCCTACGAGCAGTACTTC; CDR3: CASSTSGAPYEQYF
J: TRBJ2-7; D: NA; V: TRBV5-4; size: few; DNA: TGCGCCAGCAGCCCGCGACAGAACTACGAGCAGTACTTC; CDR3: CASSPRQNYEQYF
J: TRBJ2-3; D: NA; V: TRBV11-3; size: NA; DNA: TGTGCCAGCAGCTCTCGGGTCACAGATACGCAGTATTTT; CDR3: CASSSRVTDTQYF
J: TRBJ2-1; D: TRBD1; V: TRBV7-9; size: once; DNA: TGTGCCAGCAGCTCCCGGACAGGGGGCACGAATGAGCAGTTCTTC; CDR3: CASSSRTGGTNEQFF
J: TRBJ2-3; D: NA; V: TRBV5-6; size: few; DNA: TGTGCCAGCAGCACACACACTTCAGATACGCAGTATTTT; CDR3: CASSTHTSDTQYF
J: TRBJ2-5; D: NA; V: TRBV5-6; size: few; DNA: TGTGCCAGCAGCTTGATGGGGCTAAAGGGAGAGACCCAGTACTTC; CDR3: CASSLMGLKGETQYF
J: TRBJ2-5; D: NA; V: TRBV7-8; size: few; DNA: TGTGCCAGCAGCCCCCGGTTAGAGACCCAGTACTTC; CDR3: CASSPRLETQYF
J: TRBJ1-2; D: NA; V: TRBV30; size: NA; DNA: TGTGCCTGGAGGCCCCTTCTGGGCGGCTACACCTTC; CDR3: CAWRPLLGGYTF
J: TRBJ2-5; D: TRBD1; V: TRBV4-1; size: few; DNA: TGCGCCAGCAGCCTTGGGACAGGGGAAGCGACCCAGTACTTC; CDR3: CASSLGTGEATQYF
J: TRBJ1-5; D: NA; V: TRBV2; size: few; DNA: TGTGCCAGCAGTGATTTCGGCTTCGATCAGCCCCAGCATTTT; CDR3: CASSDFGFDQPQHF
J: TRBJ2-2; D: NA; V: TRBV2; size: NA; DNA: TGTGCCAGCAAGGCCCAGGGGCGCCGGGGGGAGCTGTTTTTT; CDR3: CASKAQGRRGELFF
J: TRBJ2-5; D: NA; V: TRBV18; size: many; DNA: TGTGCCAGCTCACCCGAAGAGACCCAGTACTTC; CDR3: CASSPEETQYF
J: TRBJ2-7; D: TRBD1; V: TRBV5-4; size: NA; DNA: TGTGCCAGCAGCTCGAAGACAGGGTTCAGCTCCTACGAGCAGTACTTC; CDR3: CASSSKTGFSSYEQYF
J: TRBJ1-2; D: NA; V: TRBV5-4; size: once; DNA: TGTGCCAGCAGCGTGGGGGACAAAGGGGGCTACACCTTC; CDR3: CASSVGDKGGYTF
J: TRBJ2-5; D: NA; V: TRBV6-5; size: NA; DNA: TGTGCCAGCAGAGGAGCGGGTGGAGGTCTAAAGACCCAGTACTTC; CDR3: CASRGAGGGLKTQYF
J: TRBJ2-3; D: TRBD2; V: TRBV29-1; size: NA; DNA: TGCAGCCCCGAAGGGGCGGGAGCCCTTGCAATGACAGATACGCAGTATTTT; CDR3: CSPEGAGALAMTDTQYF
J: TRBJ2-1; D: TRBD2; V: TRBV4-1; size: few; DNA: TGCGCCAGCAGCCCCGGGACTAGCGGGAGGGGTGAGCAGTTCTTC; CDR3: CASSPGTSGRGEQFF
J: TRBJ1-2; D: NA; V: TRBV28; size: few; DNA: TGTGCCAGCAGTAAGAGGCACCTCTATGGCTACACCTTC; CDR3: CASSKRHLYGYTF
J: TRBJ1-2; D: NA; V: TRBV14; size: few; DNA: TGTGCCAGCAGCCAAGATCAGTACCTACTAGCTGGCTACACCTTC; CDR3: CASSQDQYLLAGYTF
J: TRBJ1-5; D: NA; V: TRBV29-1; size: NA; DNA: TGCAGCGTTATACAGGCGGGGAATCAGCCCCAGCATTTT; CDR3: CSVIQAGNQPQHF
J: TRBJ1-2; D: TRBD1; V: TRBV7-2; size: NA; DNA: TGTGCCAGCAGCTTAAGAGGCAGGGGGCGAGCTAACTATGGCTACACCTTC; CDR3: CASSLRGRGRANYGYTF
J: TRBJ1-1; D: NA; V: TRBV10-3; size: few; DNA: TGTGCCATCAGTGAGTCCACTGAAGCTTTCTTT; CDR3: CAISESTEAFF
J: TRBJ1-5; D: NA; V: TRBV21-1; size: NA; DNA: TGTGCCAGCAGCCGCAGCCCCCGCGACAGGCCTTGCTATAGCAATCAGCCCCAGCATTTT; CDR3: CASSRSPRDRPCYSNQPQHF
J: TRBJ2-7; D: TRBD1; V: TRBV5-4; size: NA; DNA: TGTGCCAGCAGCCCCCGACAGGGAAAGTACTTC; CDR3: CASSPRQGKYF
J: TRBJ2-5; D: NA; V: TRBV2; size: NA; DNA: TGTGCCAGCAACTACTATAGGGAAGAGACCCAGTACTTC; CDR3: CASNYYREETQYF
J: TRBJ2-3; D: NA; V: TRBV25-1; size: NA; DNA: TGTGCCAGCAGTGAATGGGAAGTAGCAGGGGATACGCAGTATTTT; CDR3: CASSEWEVAGDTQYF
J: TRBJ2-7; D: TRBD1; V: TRBV10-3; size: NA; DNA: TGTGCCATCAGATCCGGGACAGGGACCTACGAGCAGTACTTC; CDR3: CAIRSGTGTYEQYF
J: TRBJ1-3; D: NA; V: TRBV4-3; size: NA; DNA: TGCGCCAGCAGCCAAACGCCGACGGGCTCTGGAAACACCATATATTTT; CDR3: CASSQTPTGSGNTIYF
J: TRBJ1-1; D: NA; V: TRBV14; size: many; DNA: TGTGCCAGCAGCCAAGATCCGGGAGCCACTGAAGCTTTCTTT; CDR3: CASSQDPGATEAFF
J: TRBJ2-2; D: NA; V: TRBV6-5; size: many; DNA: TGTGCCAGCAGTCGTACCGGGGAGCTGTTTTTT; CDR3: CASSRTGELFF
J: TRBJ1-1; D: NA; V: TRBV15; size: NA; DNA: TGTGCCACCAGCAGAGATCGGGGGAGGAGCACTGAAGCTTTCTTT; CDR3: CATSRDRGRSTEAFF
J: TRBJ2-1; D: TRBD2; V: TRBV10-3; size: many; DNA: TGTGCCATCACGGAGGGAGGGCGAGGTGAGCAGTTCTTC; CDR3: CAITEGGRGEQFF
J: TRBJ2-1; D: TRBD2; V: TRBV7-2; size: NA; DNA: TGTGCCAGCAGCGTAACTAGCGGGGGGGCTGGGAATGAGCAGTTCTTC; CDR3: CASSVTSGGAGNEQFF
J: TRBJ2-1; D: NA; V: TRBV4-2; size: NA; DNA: TGTGCCAGCAGCCAAGGCGACTCGTGGAATGAGCAGTTCTTC; CDR3: CASSQGDSWNEQFF
J: TRBJ2-3; D: TRBD2; V: TRBV30; size: few; DNA: TGTGCCTGGAGTTTAACTAGCGGGAGGGCCCTCGGCACAGATACGCAGTATTTT; CDR3: CAWSLTSGRALGTDTQYF
J: TRBJ2-7; D: NA; V: TRBV4-3; size: NA; DNA: TGCGCCAGCAGCCAAGAGTATGCGGGGAGAACCTACGAGCAGTACTTC; CDR3: CASSQEYAGRTYEQYF
J: TRBJ2-1; D: NA; V: TRBV2; size: NA; DNA: TGTGCCAGCAGTGAAAGGGGTGGATTCTACAATGAGCAGTTCTTC; CDR3: CASSERGGFYNEQFF